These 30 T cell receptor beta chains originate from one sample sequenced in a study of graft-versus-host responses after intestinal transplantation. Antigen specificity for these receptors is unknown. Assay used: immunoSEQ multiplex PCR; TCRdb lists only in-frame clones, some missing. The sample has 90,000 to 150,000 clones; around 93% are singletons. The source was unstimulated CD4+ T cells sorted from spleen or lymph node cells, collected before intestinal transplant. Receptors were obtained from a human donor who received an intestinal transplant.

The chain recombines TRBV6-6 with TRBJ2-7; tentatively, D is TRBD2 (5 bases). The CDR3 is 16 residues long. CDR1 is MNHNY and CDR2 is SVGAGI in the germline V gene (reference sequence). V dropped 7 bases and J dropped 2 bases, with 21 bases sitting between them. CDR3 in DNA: TGTGCCAGCAACTCCCCTTGGGTAGCGTCGCCCTACGAGCAGTACTTC. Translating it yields CASNSPWVASPYEQYF.

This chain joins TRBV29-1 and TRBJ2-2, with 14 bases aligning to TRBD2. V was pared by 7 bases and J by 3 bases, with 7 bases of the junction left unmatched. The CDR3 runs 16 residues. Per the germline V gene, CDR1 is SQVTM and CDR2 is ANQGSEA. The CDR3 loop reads CSAGTSGSADTGELFF. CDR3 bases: TGCAGCGCTGGGACTAGCGGGAGTGCGGACACCGGGGAGCTGTTTTTT.

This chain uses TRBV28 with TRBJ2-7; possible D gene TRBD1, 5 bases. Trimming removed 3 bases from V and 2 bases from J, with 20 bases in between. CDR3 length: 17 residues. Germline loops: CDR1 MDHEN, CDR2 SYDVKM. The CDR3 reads CASSFHPANRFAYEQYF. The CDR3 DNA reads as TGTGCCAGCAGTTTTCATCCCGCGAACAGGTTTGCCTACGAGCAGTACTTC.

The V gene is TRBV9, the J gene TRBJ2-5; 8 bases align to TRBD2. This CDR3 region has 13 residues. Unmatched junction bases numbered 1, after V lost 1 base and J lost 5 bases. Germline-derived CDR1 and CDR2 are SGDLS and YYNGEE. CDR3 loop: CASSVRGGETQYF. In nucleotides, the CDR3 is TGTGCCAGCAGCGTACGGGGGGGGGAGACCCAGTACTTC.

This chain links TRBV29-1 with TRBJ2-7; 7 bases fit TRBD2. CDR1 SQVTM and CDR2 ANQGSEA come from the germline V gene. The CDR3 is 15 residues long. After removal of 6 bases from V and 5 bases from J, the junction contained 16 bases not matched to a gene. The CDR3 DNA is TGCAGCGTCGCGTTAGGTGGCGGGAGTAGGGACGAGCAGTACTTC. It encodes CSVALGGGSRDEQYF.

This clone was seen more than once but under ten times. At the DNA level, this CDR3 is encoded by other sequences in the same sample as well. CDR3 loop: CASSPGQNTEAFF. The CDR3 region has the DNA TGTGCCAGCAGCCCAGGACAGAACACTGAAGCTTTCTTT. This chain uses TRBV7-3 with TRBJ1-1, with D possibly being TRBD1 (5 bases). Trimming removed 5 bases at V and 1 base at J, with 8 bases between. Germline V CDR1 and CDR2: SGHTA, FQGTGA. This CDR3 region has 13 residues.

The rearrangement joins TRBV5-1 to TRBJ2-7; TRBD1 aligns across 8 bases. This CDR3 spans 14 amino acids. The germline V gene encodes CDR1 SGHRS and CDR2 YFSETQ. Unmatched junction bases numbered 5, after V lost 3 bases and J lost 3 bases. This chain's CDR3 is CASSSDRGNYEQYF. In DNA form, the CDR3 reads TGCGCCAGCAGCTCAGACAGGGGTAACTACGAGCAGTACTTC.

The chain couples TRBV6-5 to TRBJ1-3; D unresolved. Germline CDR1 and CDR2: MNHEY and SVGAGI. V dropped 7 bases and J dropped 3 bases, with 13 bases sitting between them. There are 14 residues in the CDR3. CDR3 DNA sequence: TGTGCCAGCACCCCTGACGTTATTGGAAACACCATATATTTT. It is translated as CASTPDVIGNTIYF.

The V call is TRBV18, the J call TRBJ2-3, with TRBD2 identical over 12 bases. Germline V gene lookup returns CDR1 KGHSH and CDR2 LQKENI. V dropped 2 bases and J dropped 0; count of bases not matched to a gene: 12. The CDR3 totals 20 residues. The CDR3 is CASSPTVRAGTSGSTDTQYF. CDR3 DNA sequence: TGTGCCAGCTCACCAACCGTCAGGGCCGGGACTAGCGGGAGCACAGATACGCAGTATTTT.

The CDR3 coding sequence is TGTGCCTGGAGTGTAACAGGAAACACCATATATTTT. This gives the protein CAWSVTGNTIYF. This sequence joins TRBV30 and TRBJ1-3; D is unresolved. Trimming cost V 0 bases and J 4 bases, with 4 bases left between them. This CDR3 is built from 12 residues. Germline lookup yields CDR1 GTSNPN and CDR2 SVGIG (reference sequence).

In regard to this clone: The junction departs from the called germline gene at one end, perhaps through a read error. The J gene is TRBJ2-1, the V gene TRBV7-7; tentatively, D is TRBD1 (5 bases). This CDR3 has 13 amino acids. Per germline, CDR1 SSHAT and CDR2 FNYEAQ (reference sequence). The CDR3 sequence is CASSLSDRSRQFF. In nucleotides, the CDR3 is TGTGCTAGCAGCTTATCCGACAGATCCAGGCAGTTCTTC.

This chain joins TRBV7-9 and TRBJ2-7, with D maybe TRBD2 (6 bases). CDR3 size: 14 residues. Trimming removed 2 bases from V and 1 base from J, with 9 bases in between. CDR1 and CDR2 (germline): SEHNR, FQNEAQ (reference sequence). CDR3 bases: TGTGCCAGCAGCTTACGGGGGACTTCCTACGAGCAGTACTTC. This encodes CASSLRGTSYEQYF.

CDR3 loop: CASSQQAGPDTQYF. CDR3 sequence (DNA): TGCGCCAGCAGCCAACAGGCCGGACCAGATACGCAGTATTTT. This chain links TRBV4-1 with TRBJ2-3, with D hard to call. The CDR3 is 14 residues long. CDR1 is MGHRA and CDR2 is YSYEKL in the germline V gene. The V end lost 2 bases, the J end lost 4 bases, and 10 bases lay between the germline ends.

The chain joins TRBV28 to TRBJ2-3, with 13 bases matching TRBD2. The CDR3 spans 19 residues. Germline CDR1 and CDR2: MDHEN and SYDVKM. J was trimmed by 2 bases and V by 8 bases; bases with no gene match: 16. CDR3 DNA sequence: TGTGCCAGCGCCCACCCGGGACTAGCGGGACGGGGGGCCACAGATACGCAGTATTTT. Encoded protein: CASAHPGLAGRGATDTQYF. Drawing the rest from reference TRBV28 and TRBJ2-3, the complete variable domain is DVKVTQSSRYLVKRTGEKVFLECVQDMDHENMFWYRQDPGLGLRLIYFSYDVKMKEKGDIPEGYSVSREKKERFSLILESASTNQTSMYLCASAHPGLAGRGATDTQYFGPGTRLTVL.

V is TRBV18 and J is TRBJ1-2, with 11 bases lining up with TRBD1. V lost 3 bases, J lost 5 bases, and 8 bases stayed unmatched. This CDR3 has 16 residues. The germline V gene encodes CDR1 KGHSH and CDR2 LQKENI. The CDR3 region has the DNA TGTGCCAGCTCACCGCCCGGGACAGGGGGTGTATATGGCTACACCTTC. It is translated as CASSPPGTGGVYGYTF. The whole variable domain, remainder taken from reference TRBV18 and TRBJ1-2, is NAGVMQNPRHLVRRRGQEARLRCSPMKGHSHVYWYRQLPEEGLKFMVYLQKENIIDESGMPKERFSAEFPKEGPSILRIQQVVRGDSAAYFCASSPPGTGGVYGYTFGSGTRLTVV.

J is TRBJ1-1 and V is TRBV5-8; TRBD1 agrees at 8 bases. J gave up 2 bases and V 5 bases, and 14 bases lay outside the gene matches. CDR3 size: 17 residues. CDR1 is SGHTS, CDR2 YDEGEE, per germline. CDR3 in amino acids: CASSFDRGLGENTEAFF. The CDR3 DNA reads TGTGCCAGCAGTTTTGACAGGGGCTTGGGAGAAAACACTGAAGCTTTCTTT. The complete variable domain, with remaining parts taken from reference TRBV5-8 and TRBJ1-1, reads EAGVTQSPTHLIKTRGQQATLRCSPISGHTSVYWYQQALGLGLQFLLWYDEGEERNRGNFPPRFSGRQFPNYSSELNVNALELEDSALYLCASSFDRGLGENTEAFFGQGTRLTVV.

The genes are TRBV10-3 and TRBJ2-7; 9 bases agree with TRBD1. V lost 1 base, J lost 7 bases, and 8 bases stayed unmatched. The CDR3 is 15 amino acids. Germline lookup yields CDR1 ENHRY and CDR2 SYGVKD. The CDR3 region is CAISEWTGVPLEQYF. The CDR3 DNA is TGTGCCATCAGTGAGTGGACAGGGGTCCCCTTAGAGCAGTACTTC.

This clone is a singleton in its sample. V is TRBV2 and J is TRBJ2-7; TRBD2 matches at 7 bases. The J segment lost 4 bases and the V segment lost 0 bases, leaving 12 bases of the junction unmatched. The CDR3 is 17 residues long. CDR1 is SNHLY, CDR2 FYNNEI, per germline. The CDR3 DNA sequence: TGTGCCAGCAGTGAAGCGCGGAGAGCGGGATGGGGGTACGAGCAGTACTTC. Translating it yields CASSEARRAGWGYEQYF.

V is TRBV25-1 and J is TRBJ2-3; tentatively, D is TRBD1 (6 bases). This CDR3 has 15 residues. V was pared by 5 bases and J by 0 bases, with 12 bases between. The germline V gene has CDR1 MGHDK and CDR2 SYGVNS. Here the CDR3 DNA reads TGTGCCAGCAGTACCCGGACAGATAGCACAGATACGCAGTATTTT. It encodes CASSTRTDSTDTQYF.

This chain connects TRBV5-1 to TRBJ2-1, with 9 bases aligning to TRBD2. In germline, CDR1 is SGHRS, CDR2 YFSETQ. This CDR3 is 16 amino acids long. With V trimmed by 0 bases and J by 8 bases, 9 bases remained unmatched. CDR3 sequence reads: CASSLGLAVYPDEQFF. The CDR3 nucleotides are TGCGCCAGCAGCTTGGGACTAGCGGTCTACCCGGATGAGCAGTTCTTC.

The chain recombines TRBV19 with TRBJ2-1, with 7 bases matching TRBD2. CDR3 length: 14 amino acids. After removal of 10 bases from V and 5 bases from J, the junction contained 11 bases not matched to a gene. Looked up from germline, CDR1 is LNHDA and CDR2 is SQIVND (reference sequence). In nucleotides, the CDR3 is TGTGCCACCCTGGCGGGGCTAGCGGACAATGAGCAGTTCTTC. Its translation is CATLAGLADNEQFF.

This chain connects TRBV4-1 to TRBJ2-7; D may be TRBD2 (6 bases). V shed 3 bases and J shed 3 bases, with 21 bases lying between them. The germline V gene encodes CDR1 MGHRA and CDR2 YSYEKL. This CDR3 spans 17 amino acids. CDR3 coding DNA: TGCGCCAGCAGCCACGAAGACGGGAGACGATTGGTCTACGAGCAGTACTTC. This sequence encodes CASSHEDGRRLVYEQYF.

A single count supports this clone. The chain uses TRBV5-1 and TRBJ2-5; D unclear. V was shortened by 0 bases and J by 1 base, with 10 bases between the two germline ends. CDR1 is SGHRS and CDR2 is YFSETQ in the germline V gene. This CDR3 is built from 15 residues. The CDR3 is CASSLGASIQETQYF. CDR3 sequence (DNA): TGCGCCAGCAGCTTGGGGGCTTCAATCCAAGAGACCCAGTACTTC.

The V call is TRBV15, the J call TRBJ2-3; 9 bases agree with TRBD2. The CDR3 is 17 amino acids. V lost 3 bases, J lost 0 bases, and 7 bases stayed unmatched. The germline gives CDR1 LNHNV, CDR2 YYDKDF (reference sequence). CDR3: CATSRTAGGLSTDTQYF. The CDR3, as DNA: TGTGCCACCAGCAGGACAGCGGGAGGCCTTAGCACAGATACGCAGTATTTT.

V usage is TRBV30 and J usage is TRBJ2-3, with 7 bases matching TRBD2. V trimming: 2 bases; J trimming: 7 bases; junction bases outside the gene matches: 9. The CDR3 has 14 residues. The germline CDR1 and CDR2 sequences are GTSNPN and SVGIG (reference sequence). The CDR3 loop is CAWSSSGEGNTQYF. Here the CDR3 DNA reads TGTGCCTGGAGTTCTAGCGGCGAGGGGAATACGCAGTATTTT.

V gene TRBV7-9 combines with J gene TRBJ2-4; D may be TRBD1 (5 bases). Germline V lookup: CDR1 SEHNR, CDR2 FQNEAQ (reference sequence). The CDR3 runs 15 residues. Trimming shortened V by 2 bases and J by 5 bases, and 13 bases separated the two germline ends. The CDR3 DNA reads TGTGCCAGCAGCTTAAGTCAACAGGCCGAAAACATTCAGTACTTC. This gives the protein CASSLSQQAENIQYF.

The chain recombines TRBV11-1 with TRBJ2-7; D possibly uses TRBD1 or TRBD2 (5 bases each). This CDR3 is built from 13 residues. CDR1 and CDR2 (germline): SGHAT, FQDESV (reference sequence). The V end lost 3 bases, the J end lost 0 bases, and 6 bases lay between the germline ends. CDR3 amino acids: CASSLRGSYEQYF. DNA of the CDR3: TGTGCCAGCAGCTTGAGGGGCTCCTACGAGCAGTACTTC.

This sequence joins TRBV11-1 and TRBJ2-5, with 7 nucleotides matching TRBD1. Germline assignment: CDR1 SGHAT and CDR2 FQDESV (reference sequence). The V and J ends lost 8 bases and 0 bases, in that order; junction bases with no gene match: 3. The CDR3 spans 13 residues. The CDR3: CASSRGNQETQYF. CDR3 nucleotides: TGTGCCAGCTCCAGGGGGAACCAAGAGACCCAGTACTTC.

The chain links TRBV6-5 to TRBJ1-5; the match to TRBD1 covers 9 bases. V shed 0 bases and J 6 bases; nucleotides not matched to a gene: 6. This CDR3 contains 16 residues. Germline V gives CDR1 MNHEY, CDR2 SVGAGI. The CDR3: CASSYSRTGESQPQHF. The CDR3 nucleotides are TGTGCCAGCAGTTACTCGAGGACAGGGGAAAGTCAGCCCCAGCATTTT.

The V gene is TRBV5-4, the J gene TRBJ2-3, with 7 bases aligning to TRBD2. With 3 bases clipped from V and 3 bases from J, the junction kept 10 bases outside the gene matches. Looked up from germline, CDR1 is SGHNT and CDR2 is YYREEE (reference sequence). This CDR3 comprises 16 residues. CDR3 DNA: TGTGCCAGCAGCTCCCAGGGCGGGAGAAGGACAGATACGCAGTATTTT. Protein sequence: CASSSQGGRRTDTQYF.